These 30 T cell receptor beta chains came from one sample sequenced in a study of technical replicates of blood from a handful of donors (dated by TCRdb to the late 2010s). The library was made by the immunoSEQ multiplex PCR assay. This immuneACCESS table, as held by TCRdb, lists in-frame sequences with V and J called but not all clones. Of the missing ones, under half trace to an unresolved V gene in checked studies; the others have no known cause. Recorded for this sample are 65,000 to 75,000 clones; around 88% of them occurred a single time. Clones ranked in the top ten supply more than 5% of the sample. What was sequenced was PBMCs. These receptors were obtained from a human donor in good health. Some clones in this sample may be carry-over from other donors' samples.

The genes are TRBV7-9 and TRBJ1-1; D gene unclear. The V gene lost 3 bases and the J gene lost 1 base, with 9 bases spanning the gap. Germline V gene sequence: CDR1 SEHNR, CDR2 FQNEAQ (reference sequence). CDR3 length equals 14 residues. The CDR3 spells CASSFKGENTEAFF. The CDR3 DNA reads TGTGCCAGCAGCTTCAAGGGAGAGAACACTGAAGCTTTCTTT.

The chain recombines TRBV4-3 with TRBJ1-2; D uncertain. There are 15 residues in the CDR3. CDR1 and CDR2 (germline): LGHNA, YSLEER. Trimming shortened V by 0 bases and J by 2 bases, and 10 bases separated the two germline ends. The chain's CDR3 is CASSQDRYLNYGYTF. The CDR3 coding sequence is TGCGCCAGCAGCCAAGATCGGTACCTGAACTATGGCTACACCTTC.

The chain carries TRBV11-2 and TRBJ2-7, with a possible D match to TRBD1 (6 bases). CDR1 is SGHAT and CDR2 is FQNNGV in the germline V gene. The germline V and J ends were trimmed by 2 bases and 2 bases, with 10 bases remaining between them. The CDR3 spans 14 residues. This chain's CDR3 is CASSLLDRAYEQYF. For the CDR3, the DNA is TGTGCCAGCAGCTTACTGGACAGAGCCTACGAGCAGTACTTC.

The CDR3 spells CASSSPGFSYNEQFF. The DNA for the CDR3 is TGTGCCAGCAGCAGCCCAGGGTTCTCCTACAATGAGCAGTTCTTC. This chain joins TRBV21-1 and TRBJ2-1; the table's D call of TRBD1 was not tested on the DNA. TRBV21-1 is deemed a pseudogene. CDR3 length equals 15 residues.

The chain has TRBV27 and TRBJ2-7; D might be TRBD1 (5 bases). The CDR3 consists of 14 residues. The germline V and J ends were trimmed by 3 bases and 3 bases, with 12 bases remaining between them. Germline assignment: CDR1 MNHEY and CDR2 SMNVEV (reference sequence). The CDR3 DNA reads TGTGCCAGCAGTTTTGGGTCAGGGTTCTACGAGCAGTACTTC. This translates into CASSFGSGFYEQYF.

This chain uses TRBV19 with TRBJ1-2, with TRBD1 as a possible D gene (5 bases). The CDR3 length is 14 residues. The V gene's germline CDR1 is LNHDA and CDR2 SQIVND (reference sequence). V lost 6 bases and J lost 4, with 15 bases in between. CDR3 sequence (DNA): TGTGCCAGTAGCCCGGACACGAACGGCTATGGCTACACCTTC. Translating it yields CASSPDTNGYGYTF.

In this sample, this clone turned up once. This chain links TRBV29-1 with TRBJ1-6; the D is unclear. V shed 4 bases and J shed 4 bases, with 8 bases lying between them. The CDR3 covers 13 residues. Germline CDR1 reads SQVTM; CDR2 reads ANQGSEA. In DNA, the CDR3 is TGCAGCGTTGCGGTGGAGTATAATTCACCCCTCCACTTT. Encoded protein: CSVAVEYNSPLHF.

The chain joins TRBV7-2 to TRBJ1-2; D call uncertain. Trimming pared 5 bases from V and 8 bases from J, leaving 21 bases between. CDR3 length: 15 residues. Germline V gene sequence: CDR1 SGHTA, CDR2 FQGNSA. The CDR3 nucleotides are TGTGCCAGCAGCGCCAGGACTGGCGTTTCTCGGGGCTACACCTTC. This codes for CASSARTGVSRGYTF.

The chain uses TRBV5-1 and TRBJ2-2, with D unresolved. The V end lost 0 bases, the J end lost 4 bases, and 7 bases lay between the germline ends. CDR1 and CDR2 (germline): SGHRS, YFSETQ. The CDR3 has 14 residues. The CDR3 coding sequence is TGCGCCAGCAGCTTGGAGGCAGGCACCGGGGAGCTGTTTTTT. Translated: CASSLEAGTGELFF.

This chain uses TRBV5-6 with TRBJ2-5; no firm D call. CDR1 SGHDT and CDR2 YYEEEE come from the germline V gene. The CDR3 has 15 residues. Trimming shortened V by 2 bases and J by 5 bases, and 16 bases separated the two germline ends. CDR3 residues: CASSLLTPFGETQYF. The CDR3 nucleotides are TGTGCCAGCAGCTTATTGACACCCTTTGGGGAGACCCAGTACTTC.

DNA for the CDR3: TGTGCCAGCTCACCAGGAGGGCTCAGGAGCTCTGGAAACACCATATATTTT. This encodes CASSPGGLRSSGNTIYF. The V call is TRBV18, the J call TRBJ1-3; unclear D gene. The germline CDR1 and CDR2 sequences are KGHSH and LQKENI. V was shortened by 2 bases and J by 0 bases, with 14 bases between the two germline ends. The CDR3 contains 17 residues.

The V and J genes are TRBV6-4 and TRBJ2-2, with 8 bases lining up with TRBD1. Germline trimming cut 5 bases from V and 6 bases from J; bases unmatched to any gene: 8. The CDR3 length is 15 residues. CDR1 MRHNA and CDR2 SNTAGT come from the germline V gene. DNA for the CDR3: TGTGCCAGCAGTTCGGACAGGGAGCCGGCCGGGGAGCTGTTTTTT. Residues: CASSSDREPAGELFF.

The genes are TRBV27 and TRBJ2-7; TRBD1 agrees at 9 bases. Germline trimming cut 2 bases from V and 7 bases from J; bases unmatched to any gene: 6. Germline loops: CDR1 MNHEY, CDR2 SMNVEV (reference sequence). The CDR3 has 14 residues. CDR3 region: CASSLQQGAREQYF. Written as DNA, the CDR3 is TGTGCCAGCAGTTTACAACAGGGGGCCAGGGAGCAGTACTTC.

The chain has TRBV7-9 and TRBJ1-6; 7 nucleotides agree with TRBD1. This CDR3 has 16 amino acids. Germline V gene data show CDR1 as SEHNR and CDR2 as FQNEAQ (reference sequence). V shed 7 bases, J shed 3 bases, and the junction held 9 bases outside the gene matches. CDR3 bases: TGTGCCAGCACCGTCGGGACAGAAAACTATAATTCACCCCTCCACTTT. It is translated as CASTVGTENYNSPLHF.

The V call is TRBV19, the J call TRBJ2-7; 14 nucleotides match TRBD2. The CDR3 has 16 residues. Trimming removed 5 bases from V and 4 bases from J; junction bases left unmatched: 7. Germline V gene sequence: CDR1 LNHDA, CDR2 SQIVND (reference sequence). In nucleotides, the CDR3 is TGTGCCAGTAGTGCCCATGGGACTAGCGGGAGTTACGAGCAGTACTTC. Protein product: CASSAHGTSGSYEQYF. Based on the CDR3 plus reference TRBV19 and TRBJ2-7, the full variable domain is DGGITQSPKYLFRKEGQNVTLSCEQNLNHDAMYWYRQDPGQGLRLIYYSQIVNDFQKGDIAEGYSVSREKKESFPLTVTSAQKNPTAFYLCASSAHGTSGSYEQYFGPGTRLTVT.

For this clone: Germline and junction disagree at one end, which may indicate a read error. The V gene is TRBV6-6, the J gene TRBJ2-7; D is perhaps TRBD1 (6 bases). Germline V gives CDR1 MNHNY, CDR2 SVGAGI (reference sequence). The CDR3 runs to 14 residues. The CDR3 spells CASSQGTASFEQYF. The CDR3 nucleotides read TGTGCCAGCAGTCAGGGGACGGCCTCCTTCGAGCAGTACTTC.

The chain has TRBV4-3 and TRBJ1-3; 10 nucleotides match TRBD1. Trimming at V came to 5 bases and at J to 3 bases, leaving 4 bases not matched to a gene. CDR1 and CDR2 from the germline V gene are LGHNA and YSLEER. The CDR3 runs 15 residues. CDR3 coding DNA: TGCGCCAGCAGCTCAGGACAGGGGGTTGGAAACACCATATATTTT. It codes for CASSSGQGVGNTIYF.

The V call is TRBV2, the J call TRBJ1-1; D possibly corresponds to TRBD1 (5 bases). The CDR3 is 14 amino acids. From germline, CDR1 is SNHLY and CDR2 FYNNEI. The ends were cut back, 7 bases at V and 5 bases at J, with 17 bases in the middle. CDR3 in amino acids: CASTLLGAETEAFF. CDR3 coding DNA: TGTGCCAGCACGTTGTTAGGGGCGGAAACTGAAGCTTTCTTT. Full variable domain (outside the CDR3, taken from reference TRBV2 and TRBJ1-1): EPEVTQTPSHQVTQMGQEVILRCVPISNHLYFYWYRQILGQKVEFLVSFYNNEISEKSEIFDDQFSVERPDGSNFTLKIRSTKLEDSAMYFCASTLLGAETEAFFGQGTRLTVV.

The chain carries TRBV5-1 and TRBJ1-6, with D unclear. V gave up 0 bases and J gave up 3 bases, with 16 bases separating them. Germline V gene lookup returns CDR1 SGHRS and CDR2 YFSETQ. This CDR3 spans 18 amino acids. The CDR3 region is CASSLADPAGGYNSPLHF. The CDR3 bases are TGCGCCAGCAGCTTGGCGGATCCGGCCGGAGGCTATAATTCACCCCTCCACTTT. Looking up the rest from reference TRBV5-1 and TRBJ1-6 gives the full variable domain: KAGVTQTPRYLIKTRGQQVTLSCSPISGHRSVSWYQQTPGQGLQFLFEYFSETQRNKGNFPGRFSGRQFSNSRSEMNVSTLELGDSALYLCASSLADPAGGYNSPLHFGNGTRLTVT.

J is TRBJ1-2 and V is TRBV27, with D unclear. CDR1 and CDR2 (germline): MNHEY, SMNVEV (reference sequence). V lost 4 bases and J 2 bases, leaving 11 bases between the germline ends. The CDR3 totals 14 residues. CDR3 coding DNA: TGTGCCAGCAGTTCCCGTGCGGTAAACTATGGCTACACCTTC. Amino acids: CASSSRAVNYGYTF.

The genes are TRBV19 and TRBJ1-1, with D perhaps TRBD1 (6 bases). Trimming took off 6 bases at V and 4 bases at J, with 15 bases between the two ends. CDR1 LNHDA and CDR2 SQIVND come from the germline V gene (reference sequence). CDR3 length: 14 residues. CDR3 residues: CASSRGAGFTEAFF. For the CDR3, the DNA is TGTGCCAGTAGCCGGGGGGCAGGTTTCACTGAAGCTTTCTTT.

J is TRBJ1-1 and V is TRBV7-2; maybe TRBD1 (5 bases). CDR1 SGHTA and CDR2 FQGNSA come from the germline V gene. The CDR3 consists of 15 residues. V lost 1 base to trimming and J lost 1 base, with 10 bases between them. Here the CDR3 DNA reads TGTGCCAGCAGCTTAGTGGTCGGGGGGAACACTGAAGCTTTCTTT. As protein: CASSLVVGGNTEAFF.

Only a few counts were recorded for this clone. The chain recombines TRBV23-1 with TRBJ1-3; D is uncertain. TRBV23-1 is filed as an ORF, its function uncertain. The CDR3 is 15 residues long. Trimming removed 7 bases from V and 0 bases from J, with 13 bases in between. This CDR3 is CASKPRIFSGNTIYF. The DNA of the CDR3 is TGCGCCAGCAAACCGAGAATCTTCTCTGGAAACACCATATATTTT.

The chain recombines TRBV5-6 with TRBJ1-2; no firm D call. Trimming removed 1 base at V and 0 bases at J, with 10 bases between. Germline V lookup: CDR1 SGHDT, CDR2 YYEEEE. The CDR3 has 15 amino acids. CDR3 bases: TGTGCCAGCAGCTTGCAACGTACAGCTAACTATGGCTACACCTTC. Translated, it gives CASSLQRTANYGYTF.

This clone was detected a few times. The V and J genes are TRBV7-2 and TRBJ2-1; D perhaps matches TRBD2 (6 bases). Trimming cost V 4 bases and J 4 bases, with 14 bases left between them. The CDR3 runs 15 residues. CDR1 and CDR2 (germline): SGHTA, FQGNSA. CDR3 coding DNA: TGTGCCAGCAGCTCAACGGCGGGACTGTACAATGAGCAGTTCTTC. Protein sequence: CASSSTAGLYNEQFF.

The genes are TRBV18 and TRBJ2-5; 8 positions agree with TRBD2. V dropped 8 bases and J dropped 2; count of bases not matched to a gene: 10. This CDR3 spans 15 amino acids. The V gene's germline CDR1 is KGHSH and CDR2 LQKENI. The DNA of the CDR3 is TGTGCCAGCCGAACGGGTAGCGGGGCACAAGAGACCCAGTACTTC. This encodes CASRTGSGAQETQYF.

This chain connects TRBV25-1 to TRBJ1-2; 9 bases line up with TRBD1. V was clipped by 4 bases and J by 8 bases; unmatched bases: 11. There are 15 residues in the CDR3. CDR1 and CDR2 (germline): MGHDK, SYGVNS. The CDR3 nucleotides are TGTGCCAGCAGTGCCCAGGACAGGGGAGAGTGGGGCTACACCTTC. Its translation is CASSAQDRGEWGYTF.

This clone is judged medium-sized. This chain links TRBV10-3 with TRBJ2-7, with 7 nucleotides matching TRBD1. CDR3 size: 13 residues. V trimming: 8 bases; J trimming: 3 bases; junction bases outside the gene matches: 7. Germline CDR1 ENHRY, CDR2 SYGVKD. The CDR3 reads CAIGDRELYEQYF. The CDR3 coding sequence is TGTGCCATCGGAGACAGGGAACTCTACGAGCAGTACTTC.

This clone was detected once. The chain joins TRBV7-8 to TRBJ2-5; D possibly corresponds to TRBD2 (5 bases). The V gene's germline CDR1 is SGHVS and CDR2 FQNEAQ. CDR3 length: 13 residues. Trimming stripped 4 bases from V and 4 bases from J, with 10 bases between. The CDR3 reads CASSSDFSETQYF. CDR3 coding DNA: TGTGCCAGCAGCTCGGACTTCTCAGAGACCCAGTACTTC.

CDR3 region: CAWSWQMNTEAFF. In DNA form, the CDR3 reads TGTGCCTGGAGTTGGCAGATGAACACTGAAGCTTTCTTT. V and J are TRBV30 and TRBJ1-1, with D uncertain. This CDR3 comprises 13 residues. Trimming cost V 2 bases and J 0 bases, with 7 bases left between them. Germline V CDR1 and CDR2: GTSNPN, SVGIG (reference sequence).